The clone carrying this T cell receptor beta chain has a single count. The data were taken from a study of T cell responses to AZD1222 COVID-19 vaccine. Measured with immunoSEQ multiplex PCR; TCRdb has only the in-frame clones, and not every one. The sample yields 200,000 or so clones, around 88% seen once. Sample: peripheral blood, taken on day 0 of AZD1222 vaccination. The TCR originated in an adult in good health.

DNA of the CDR3: TGTGCCAGTAGTATGGAGCGGGAAAACACCGGGGAGCTGTTTTTT. This gives the protein CASSMERENTGELFF. The V call is TRBV19, the J call TRBJ2-2, with 7 bases lining up with TRBD2. This CDR3 is built from 15 residues. Unmatched junction bases numbered 3, after V lost 3 bases and J lost 2 bases. CDR1 LNHDA and CDR2 SQIVND come from the germline V gene (reference sequence).